This entry is about one TCR beta chain. This CDR3 comprises 14 residues. With 4 bases removed from V and 1 base from J, the gap between germline ends came to 7 bases. Germline V lookup: CDR1 KGHDR, CDR2 SFDVKD. This specimen belongs to a study of blood T cell repertoires in COVID-19. Whole-study context: Researchers got acute and convalescent COVID-19 samples from the United States, Italy and Spain. Nucleic acid was either cDNA or gDNA, and it came from T cells, B-cell-depleted T cells, or PBMCs.

Authors' data handling: Nucleated cell counts were estimated from reference gene primer amplification. Sequencing used immunoSEQ multiplex PCR; TCRdb keeps in-frame clones, though not all of them. D and trimming were read from the DNA, whereas the V and J calls and clone size are those reported in that table. The sample lists 200,000 to 250,000 clones; roughly nine tenths were seen once. The Seattle patients, enrolled during active infection, were followed longitudinally. The chain uses TRBV24-1 and TRBJ1-3; the D gene is possibly TRBD1 (6 bases). The source material was peripheral blood. The TCR sequence derives from a woman aged 45-65 years with COVID-19, enrolled during active disease. CDR3 in amino acids: CATSEGGSGNTIYF. Here the CDR3 DNA reads TGTGCCACCAGTGAAGGGGGATCTGGAAACACCATATATTTT.